This TCR beta chain derives from a study of T cell responses to AZD1222 COVID-19 vaccine. General study results and limits: Two doses of AZD1222 preceded a rise in Spike-specific TCR breadth and depth.

Assay: immunoSEQ multiplex PCR; the TCRdb copy retains only in-frame clones and omits some. The sample has some 130,000 clones, roughly 89% seen once. The CDR3 is made up of 13 amino acids. The germline V and J ends were trimmed by 3 bases and 14 bases, with 19 bases remaining between them. Germline V gene sequence: CDR1 ENHRY, CDR2 SYGVKD. On this clone: Its antigen remains unidentified.

The chain is built from TRBV10-3 and TRBJ1-1, with D perhaps TRBD1 (6 bases). The sequencing here drew on peripheral blood, taken on day 0 of AZD1222 vaccination. The sequence came from an adult in good health. The chain's CDR3 is CAISEGAPRGGFF. In DNA, the CDR3 is TGTGCCATCAGTGAAGGGGCCCCCAGGGGAGGATTCTTT.